What follows are 18 T cell receptor beta chains derived from one specimen sequenced in a study of molecular identifiers for immune sequencing clone quantification. MiXCR, applied by TCRdb to the PCR reads, yields one record per CDR3 protein. The sample lists about 86,000 distinct CDR3 sequences, roughly 23% occurring once. The material sequenced was naive CD8+ T cells from blood, with Jurkat cell RNA spiked in. This sample's subset: FACS-sorted CD8+CD4-CCR7+CD45RA+ naive T cells. All receptors come from a human donor in good health. Some libraries in this study had Jurkat cell RNA spiked in.

V gene TRBV6-2 or TRBV6-3 combines with J gene TRBJ2-3, with TRBD1 matching 8 bases. CDR3 size: 16 residues. Germline V gives CDR1 MNHEY, CDR2 SVGEGT. V lost 2 bases and J lost 4; bases outside the gene matches: 8. CDR3 in amino acids: CASSYGRTGRPDTQYF. CDR3 bases: TGTGCCAGCAGTTACGGTAGGACAGGGAGGCCAGATACGCAGTATTTT.

The genes are TRBV5-5 and TRBJ1-5, with D possibly being TRBD1 (5 bases). V was shortened by 1 base and J by 7 bases, with 15 bases between the two germline ends. Germline V gene lookup returns CDR1 SGHKS and CDR2 YYEKEE (reference sequence). The length of the CDR3 is 15 residues. The CDR3 nucleotides are TGTGCCAGCAGCTTGACGGGGCTCGGAGGGCAGCCCCAGCATTTT. This encodes CASSLTGLGGQPQHF.

DNA for the CDR3: TGTGCCAGCAGCCAAGATCCCATGGGACACCCAAGCGAGCAGTTCTTC. Its protein is CASSQDPMGHPSEQFF. This chain uses TRBV4-2 with TRBJ2-1, with D perhaps matching TRBD1 (6 bases). CDR3 length equals 16 residues. Per the germline V gene, CDR1 is LGHNA and CDR2 is YNFKEQ. Trimming shortened V by 0 bases and J by 10 bases, and 19 bases separated the two germline ends.

Concerning this clonotype itself: Possible read error: a much larger clone is one base away. This chain connects TRBV5-6 to TRBJ1-5, with TRBD1 matching over 12 bases. The germline V gene encodes CDR1 SGHDT and CDR2 YYEEEE. This CDR3 spans 15 amino acids. CDR3 coding DNA: TGTGTCAGCAGCTGGGGGACAGGGGGCGGTCAGCCCCAGCATTTT. This codes for CVSSWGTGGGQPQHF.

This clonotype has at least ten counts. The J gene is TRBJ1-1, the V gene TRBV30; tentatively, D is TRBD1 (5 bases). V gave up 5 bases and J gave up 8 bases, with 9 bases separating them. Per germline, CDR1 GTSNPN and CDR2 SVGIG (reference sequence). This CDR3 is 10 amino acids long. Here the CDR3 reads CAWGTLEAFF. The CDR3, as DNA: TGTGCCTGGGGGACTCTCGAAGCTTTCTTT.

This clonotype was counted at least ten times. V and J are TRBV7-9 and TRBJ2-5; the match to TRBD1 covers 7 bases. CDR1 is SEHNR, CDR2 FQNEAQ, per germline (reference sequence). The trim removed 5 bases at V and 5 bases at J, leaving 8 bases unmatched. The length of the CDR3 is 14 residues. CDR3 in amino acids: CASSNTGAGETQYF. The CDR3 DNA reads as TGTGCCAGCAGCAACACAGGGGCGGGCGAGACCCAGTACTTC.

This clonotype was observed a few times. J is TRBJ2-2 and V is TRBV6-5, with D unresolved. CDR1 is MNHEY, CDR2 SVGAGI, per germline. V lost 0 bases and J 2 bases, leaving 10 bases between the germline ends. There are 16 residues in the CDR3. CDR3 DNA sequence: TGTGCCAGCAGTTACTCCCCTTATGGAAACACCGGGGAGCTGTTTTTT. This translates into CASSYSPYGNTGELFF.

This clonotype was seen more than once but under ten times. This rearrangement joins TRBV6-2 or TRBV6-3 to TRBJ1-2; no clear D. The CDR3 totals 11 residues. The V gene's germline CDR1 is MNHEY and CDR2 SVGEGT. Deletions cut 10 bases from V and 2 bases from J, with 8 bases between. For the CDR3, the DNA is TGTGCCACTGGGTCCAACTATGGCTACACCTTC. Protein: CATGSNYGYTF.

The chain joins TRBV7-8 to TRBJ2-1, with 10 nucleotides matching TRBD1. Germline-derived CDR1 and CDR2 are SGHVS and FQNEAQ. With 0 bases clipped from V and 8 bases from J, the junction kept 1 base outside the gene matches. This CDR3 comprises 14 residues. The CDR3 here is CASSLAGQGDEQFF. CDR3 sequence (DNA): TGTGCCAGCAGCTTAGCAGGACAGGGGGATGAGCAGTTCTTC.

As regards this clonotype: A read error is possible here, since a much larger clone lies one base away. The V gene is TRBV6-5, the J gene TRBJ2-7; TRBD2 aligns across 11 bases. CDR1 is MNHEY, CDR2 SVGAGI, per germline. The trim removed 7 bases at V and 4 bases at J, leaving 6 bases unmatched. The CDR3 length is 14 residues. The CDR3, as DNA: TGTGCCAGCAATTTACTAGCGGGAGCGTACGAGCAGTACTTC. This encodes CASNLLAGAYEQYF.

This clonotype was detected many times. The chain recombines TRBV2 with TRBJ1-5; TRBD1 is a possible D gene (6 bases). Germline CDR1 SNHLY, CDR2 FYNNEI. There are 15 residues in the CDR3. V lost 5 bases to trimming and J lost 1 base, with 12 bases between them. The CDR3 reads CASSNRDSSNQPQHF. DNA of the CDR3: TGTGCCAGCAGTAACAGGGACTCGAGCAATCAGCCCCAGCATTTT.

This clonotype showed up just a few times. The chain carries TRBV3-1 and TRBJ2-5; no definite D call. V was cut by 0 bases and J by 4 bases, with 12 bases left in between. This CDR3 region has 15 residues. Germline V gene data show CDR1 as LGHDT and CDR2 as YNNKEL (reference sequence). CDR3 bases: TGTGCCAGCAGCCAAGATTCGGCCCTCGGAGAGACCCAGTACTTC. It translates to CASSQDSALGETQYF.

As regards this clonotype: At one of its ends the junction is not consistent with the germline gene, which may arise from a read error. V is TRBV9 and J is TRBJ2-5; D might be TRBD2 (6 bases). CDR1 SGDLS and CDR2 YYNGEE come from the germline V gene. The CDR3 extends over 15 amino acids. The CDR3 is CASSVAGDPGEPQYF. The CDR3 nucleotides are TGTGCCAGCAGCGTAGCCGGGGATCCGGGAGAGCCCCAGTACTTC.

The gene calls are TRBV27 and TRBJ1-1; a weak D match, TRBD1 (5 bases). Germline V gives CDR1 MNHEY, CDR2 SMNVEV (reference sequence). The CDR3 totals 11 residues. The V gene lost 2 bases and the J gene lost 7 bases, with 5 bases spanning the gap. The CDR3 reads CASSLRGEAFF. The CDR3 region has the DNA TGTGCCAGCAGTTTAAGGGGTGAAGCTTTCTTT.

This clonotype showed up many times. The genes are TRBV6-6 and TRBJ2-5, with a tentative D call TRBD2 (6 bases). Deletions cut 6 bases from V and 0 bases from J, with 14 bases between. Germline V lookup: CDR1 MNHNY, CDR2 SVGAGI (reference sequence). The CDR3 runs 15 residues. The CDR3 is CASRGNSGYQETQYF. The DNA of the CDR3 is TGTGCCAGCAGGGGTAATAGCGGTTACCAAGAGACCCAGTACTTC.

The gene calls are TRBV10-3 and TRBJ2-4, with D possibly TRBD1 on 6 matching bases. This CDR3 contains 14 residues. Trimming pared 5 bases from V and 9 bases from J, leaving 17 bases between. Germline CDR1 and CDR2: ENHRY and SYGVKD. The CDR3 sequence is CAISNSGTLPIQYF. The DNA for the CDR3 is TGTGCCATCAGTAATTCCGGGACACTTCCCATTCAGTACTTC.

This clonotype was seen only a few times. This rearrangement joins TRBV2 to TRBJ2-7, with 10 bases aligning to TRBD2. V was clipped by 6 bases and J by 0 bases; unmatched bases: 5. Germline V gives CDR1 SNHLY, CDR2 FYNNEI. This CDR3 has 15 amino acids. CDR3 protein: CASRELAGSSYEQYF. CDR3 DNA sequence: TGTGCCAGCAGAGAACTAGCGGGGAGCTCCTACGAGCAGTACTTC.

About this clonotype: This may be a read error, as it is one base from a much larger clone. The chain has TRBV4-1 and TRBJ1-1, with D perhaps matching TRBD1 (5 bases). Germline assignment: CDR1 MGHRA and CDR2 YSYEKL. This CDR3 region has 17 residues. The V and J ends lost 2 bases and 1 base respectively, with 17 bases between them. The CDR3 DNA follows: TGCGCCAGCAGCCAAAACTCTTCAGGGAAAGCGAACACTGAAGCTTTCTTT. Amino acids: CASSQNSSGKANTEAFF.